This record concerns one TCR beta chain sequence. Its target is not known. TCRdb reanalysed the 5' RACE reads using MiXCR and keeps one entry per CDR3 protein. The table records about 250,000 distinct CDR3 sequences, roughly a third of them present only once. These data originate in a study of CD8 T cells in ankylosing spondylitis. General study findings and limits: In the blood and synovial fluid of reactive arthritis, some motif variants had been previously reported. In ankylosing spondylitis patients, matched synovial fluid reportedly showed significant enrichment of disease-linked clones. What seemed typical of ankylosing spondylitis blood was a TCR beta motif built from roughly eight highly homologous variants.

Germline V gene lookup returns CDR1 SGHVS and CDR2 FNYEAQ. The CDR3 is 16 residues long. V shed 4 bases and J shed 9 bases, with 22 bases lying between them. The chain is built from TRBV7-6 and TRBJ2-1; D is tentatively TRBD1 or TRBD2 (5 bases each). Specimen: blood, either unsorted or a sorted T cell fraction (not recorded which). This clonotype originated in a male donor with ankylosing spondylitis or in good health (not recorded which). CDR3 in DNA: TGTGCCAGCAGCTCAGGCCCTGGGGGTACTTGGGCTGAGCAGTTCTTC. The encoded protein is CASSSGPGGTWAEQFF.